This note documents a single T cell receptor beta chain sequence. Its specific antigen is unknown. Base qualities are missing; no much larger clone stands one base away. These data come from a study of T cell clonotyping in hematopoietic cell transplantation (dated by TCRdb to the early 2020s). Turning to the overall study: In the study, more than 130 blood samples were gathered from roughly 33 consecutive transplant recipients and their related donors. Patient recruitment ran from 2015 to early 2017, and follow-up continued until late 2020 or death. The full study reports these points: Donor and pretransplant recipient Inverse Simpson Index values predicted broader posttransplant TCR repertoire diversity. Recipient TCR diversity fell after transplant, with pathologically expanded clonotypes rising progressively from day 30 to day 180. Just a small fraction of recipient repertoires overlapped with donor repertoires, and more than 95% appeared de novo at the given depth. The sample size was limited, and because cells were not sorted, the contributions of CD4 and CD8 repertoires could not be separated.

The germline V gene sets CDR1 to KGHSH and CDR2 to LQKENI. The CDR3 covers 16 residues, taking in both the cysteine and the phenylalanine. Solely the CDR3 DNA is kept, with 48 bases framed from the first base. Relative to germline, V is missing 0 bases and J is missing 4 bases, with 3 bases of the junction outside any gene match. TCR beta CDR3 regions were amplified from genomic DNA with the immunoSEQ assay, a bias-controlled multiplex PCR using V- and J-specific primers. In a second PCR step, the CDR3 amplicons were tagged with a proprietary barcode plus Illumina adapter sequences. CDR3 libraries were sequenced on an Illumina MiSeq instrument. The published analysis was carried out like this. Export and quality control were done with immunoSEQ Analyzer 3.0, while downstream analyses used R Bioconductor and Immunarch. Only productive rearrangements within the normalized downsampled data set were used in the calculation of repertoire metrics. In the normalized cohort, a clonotype counted as pathologically expanded if the clonotype was larger than 5 templates. Repertoire diversity was measured with the Inverse Simpson Index. The non-normalized data set was used for CMV-specificity analyses so that all clonotypes could be captured. TCRdb's version of the immuneACCESS table is confined to in-frame rearrangements and falls short of the full clone set. An unresolved V gene accounts for under half of the shortfall where checked; the remainder is of unknown origin. For V, J and clone size, that table is used; D and trimming come from the DNA. A total of about 14,000 clones appear in this sample, over 75% of them only once. The ten top clones hold 9.5% to 15% of the sample.

In the paper's terms, the time point label means: 100 days after allo-HCT. Recipient blood was collected about 28 days before transplant and at days 30, 100 and 180 after transplant. Nuclei Lysis Solution was used to extract genomic DNA from fresh or cryopreserved unfractionated peripheral blood mononuclear cells. The rearranged chain carries TRBV18 and TRBJ2-2; TRBD1 aligns with 9 central bases. The clonotype comes from a male patient between 45 and 59 years old who had an allogeneic stem cell transplant from an unrelated donor, so T cells may come from the graft donor. Some clones in this sample may be carry-over from other donors' samples. Material: PBMCs, obtained 100 days after allogeneic stem cell transplant. The nucleotide sequence is TGTGCCAGCTCACCACCGGGACAGGGATCCACCGGGGAGCTGTTTTTT. Protein translation: CASSPPGQGSTGELFF.